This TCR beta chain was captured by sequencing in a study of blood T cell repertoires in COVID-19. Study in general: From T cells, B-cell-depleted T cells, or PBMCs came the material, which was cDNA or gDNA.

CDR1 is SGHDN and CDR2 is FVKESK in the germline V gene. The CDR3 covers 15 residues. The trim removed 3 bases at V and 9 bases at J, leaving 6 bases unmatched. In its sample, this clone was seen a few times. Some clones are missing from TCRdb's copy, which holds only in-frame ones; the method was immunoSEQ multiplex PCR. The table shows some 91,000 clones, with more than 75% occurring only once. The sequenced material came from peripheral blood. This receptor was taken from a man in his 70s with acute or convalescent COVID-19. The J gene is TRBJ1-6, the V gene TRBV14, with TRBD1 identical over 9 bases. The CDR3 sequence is CASSHEGQGGSPLHF. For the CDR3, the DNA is TGTGCCAGCAGCCACGAGGGACAGGGTGGTTCACCCCTCCACTTT.